The next 28 T cell receptor beta chains were all read from a single sample in a study of early T cells in non-severe SARS-CoV-2 infection. TCRdb re-called the 5' RACE reads through MiXCR, storing one row per CDR3 protein. The sample has roughly 38,000 distinct CDR3 sequences, less than 6% seen once; the top ten hold 3.5% to 4.5%. Specimen: whole blood, collected at baseline. These receptors came from an adult who was a healthcare worker with PCR-confirmed SARS-CoV-2 infection or an uninfected control (not recorded which).

This clonotype was counted many times. This chain links TRBV2 with TRBJ2-1, with 11 bases matching TRBD2. Per the germline V gene, CDR1 is SNHLY and CDR2 is FYNNEI. The CDR3 extends over 16 amino acids. V shed 8 bases and J 8 bases; nucleotides not matched to a gene: 14. The CDR3, as DNA: TGTGCCAGCGGCGCTAGCGGGGGGCCGATATTCGATGAGCAGTTCTTC. Protein sequence: CASGASGGPIFDEQFF.

This clonotype was counted many times. This sequence joins TRBV20-1 and TRBJ2-7; 7 bases align to TRBD1. V was pared by 3 bases and J by 2 bases, with 7 bases of the junction left unmatched. The CDR3 covers 14 residues. The germline V gene encodes CDR1 DFQATT and CDR2 SNEGSKA (reference sequence). CDR3 protein: CSASIVTGTYEQYF. CDR3 coding DNA: TGCAGTGCTAGTATAGTGACAGGGACCTACGAGCAGTACTTC.

The J gene is TRBJ2-3, the V gene TRBV2; the match to TRBD2 covers 8 bases. The CDR3 has 17 amino acids. Trimming at V came to 6 bases and at J to 3 bases, leaving 14 bases not matched to a gene. Germline V lookup: CDR1 SNHLY, CDR2 FYNNEI. CDR3 sequence: CASRPEGSGGTTDTQYF. As DNA, the CDR3 is TGTGCCAGCAGACCCGAGGGGAGCGGGGGAACGACAGATACGCAGTATTTT.

This clonotype was seen many times. As DNA, the CDR3 is TGTGCTAGTGGTTTGGTACAAGGACGTACGAACACTGAAGCTTTCTTT. It translates to CASGLVQGRTNTEAFF. This chain connects TRBV12-5 to TRBJ1-1; D is uncertain. Germline CDR1 and CDR2: LGHNT and FRNRAP. The CDR3 is 16 amino acids. The V gene lost 0 bases and the J gene lost 1 base, with 12 bases spanning the gap.

This clonotype has at least ten counts. The genes are TRBV19 and TRBJ1-5; 7 nucleotides line up with TRBD1. The V segment lost 10 bases and the J segment 5 bases; nucleotides outside the gene matches: 11. Germline V lookup: CDR1 LNHDA, CDR2 SQIVND (reference sequence). The CDR3 is 14 amino acids. The CDR3 here is CATHRTGTYQPQHF. Written as DNA, the CDR3 is TGTGCCACACACCGGACAGGCACCTATCAGCCCCAGCATTTT.

This clonotype has at least ten counts. The chain links TRBV7-2 to TRBJ1-1; D gene unclear. The CDR3 has 15 residues. Germline values: CDR1 SGHTA, CDR2 FQGNSA. Trimming stripped 2 bases from V and 1 base from J, with 11 bases between. The CDR3 loop reads CASSLRGRENTEAFF. The CDR3 nucleotides are TGTGCCAGCAGCTTACGCGGACGGGAGAACACTGAAGCTTTCTTT.

The chain carries TRBV6-2 or TRBV6-3 and TRBJ2-1, with D perhaps matching TRBD2 (6 bases). CDR3 size: 15 residues. V dropped 6 bases and J dropped 4 bases, with 16 bases sitting between them. Per the germline V gene, CDR1 is MNHEY and CDR2 is SVGEGT. CDR3: CASSRTSFPYNEQFF. CDR3 coding DNA: TGTGCCAGCAGCAGAACTAGCTTCCCGTACAATGAGCAGTTCTTC.

This clonotype was observed many times. The genes are TRBV7-9 and TRBJ1-4; D possibly corresponds to TRBD1 (5 bases). CDR3 length: 14 amino acids. V was pared by 5 bases and J by 9 bases, with 16 bases between. The germline gives CDR1 SEHNR, CDR2 FQNEAQ (reference sequence). The CDR3 region is CASSLQGPGKKLFF. The CDR3, as DNA: TGTGCCAGCAGCCTGCAGGGCCCGGGGAAAAAACTGTTTTTT.

This clonotype was detected a few times. V gene TRBV9 combines with J gene TRBJ2-4; D gene uncertain. Germline V CDR1 and CDR2: SGDLS, YYNGEE. V shed 0 bases and J shed 5 bases, with 6 bases lying between them. There are 13 residues in the CDR3. The CDR3 DNA reads TGTGCCAGCAGCGTAGTAGGTCAAAACATTCAGTACTTC. It codes for CASSVVGQNIQYF.

Many counts were recorded for this clonotype. This sequence joins TRBV19 and TRBJ1-2; D is perhaps TRBD1 (6 bases). The CDR3 has 18 residues. CDR1 is LNHDA and CDR2 is SQIVND in the germline V gene (reference sequence). V lost 0 bases and J 1 base, leaving 18 bases between the germline ends. Here the CDR3 DNA reads TGTGCCAGTAGTATAGATAGAACAGGGACCCACCGTAACTATGGCTACACCTTC. This translates into CASSIDRTGTHRNYGYTF.

By its share, this clonotype is medium-sized. V usage is TRBV13 and J usage is TRBJ2-1; D is perhaps TRBD1 (6 bases). V lost 5 bases to trimming and J lost 8 bases, with 19 bases between them. There are 15 residues in the CDR3. Per germline, CDR1 PRHDT and CDR2 FYEKMQ (reference sequence). CDR3 region: CASSPRRTGFYEQFF. The CDR3 DNA reads TGTGCCAGCAGCCCACGTCGAACAGGGTTCTATGAGCAGTTCTTC.

This clonotype has just a few counts. The CDR3 here is CSAGKSTEAFF. DNA of the CDR3: TGCAGCGCTGGTAAGAGCACTGAAGCTTTCTTT. This chain joins TRBV29-1 and TRBJ1-1; D remains unclear. CDR1 and CDR2 (germline): SQVTM, ANQGSEA. V gave up 7 bases and J gave up 4 bases, with 10 bases separating them. This CDR3 comprises 11 residues.

V is TRBV7-9 and J is TRBJ2-1; 8 bases are shared with TRBD1. CDR3 length equals 14 residues. J was trimmed by 5 bases and V by 5 bases; bases with no gene match: 5. Germline V gives CDR1 SEHNR, CDR2 FQNEAQ (reference sequence). The CDR3 region is CASSTRQGHNEQFF. CDR3 in DNA: TGTGCCAGCAGCACCCGACAGGGGCACAATGAGCAGTTCTTC.

This clonotype occurred a few times. The CDR3 sequence: CASKQGNEKLFF. In DNA form, the CDR3 reads TGTGCCAGTAAACAGGGGAATGAAAAACTGTTTTTT. This chain uses TRBV7-9 with TRBJ1-4; 7 nucleotides align to TRBD1. Trimming cost V 9 bases and J 5 bases; bases outside gene matches: 3. The CDR3 consists of 12 residues. The germline gives CDR1 SEHNR, CDR2 FQNEAQ (reference sequence).

This clonotype was recorded at least ten times. The J gene is TRBJ2-3, the V gene TRBV20-1; D tentatively reads TRBD1 or TRBD2 (5 bases each). Trimming took off 5 bases at V and 0 bases at J, with 15 bases between the two ends. Germline CDR1 reads DFQATT; CDR2 reads SNEGSKA (reference sequence). The CDR3 totals 15 residues. CDR3 amino acids: CSAQSPWGSTDTQYF. The CDR3, as DNA: TGCAGTGCTCAGTCTCCTTGGGGGAGCACAGATACGCAGTATTTT.

The table lists this clonotype with many counts. The CDR3 DNA reads as TGTGCCAGCAGCTCCAACTCGATAACAGGGGGCTCTGGCTACACCTTC. The encoded protein is CASSSNSITGGSGYTF. The chain employs TRBV7-2 and TRBJ1-2; 9 bases align to TRBD1. Per germline, CDR1 SGHTA and CDR2 FQGNSA. CDR3 length: 16 residues. The trim removed 4 bases at V and 7 bases at J, leaving 13 bases unmatched.

This clonotype was picked up many times. This rearrangement joins TRBV4-2 to TRBJ1-2, with 7 bases fitting TRBD1. Germline V gene sequence: CDR1 LGHNA, CDR2 YNFKEQ. Unmatched junction bases numbered 5, after V lost 0 bases and J lost 4 bases. There are 15 residues in the CDR3. Written as DNA, the CDR3 is TGTGCCAGCAGCCAAGAAAGGTCAGGGGGCTATGGCTACACCTTC. It translates to CASSQERSGGYGYTF.

This clonotype came up a few times. The chain employs TRBV15 and TRBJ2-1; 11 nucleotides align to TRBD2. Germline V lookup: CDR1 LNHNV, CDR2 YYDKDF (reference sequence). Trimming cost V 1 base and J 5 bases; bases outside gene matches: 4. This CDR3 contains 16 residues. The CDR3 nucleotides read TGTGCCACCAGCAGAGTAGCGGGAGGGCGCGACAATGAGCAGTTCTTC. Protein sequence: CATSRVAGGRDNEQFF.

There are a few counts of this clonotype. This chain uses TRBV6-5 with TRBJ1-2, with a weak D call TRBD1 (5 bases). This CDR3 region has 13 residues. Germline CDR1 reads MNHEY; CDR2 reads SVGAGI. V shed 6 bases and J shed 12 bases, with 20 bases lying between them. This CDR3 reads CASSQILYGADTF. DNA for the CDR3: TGTGCCAGCAGCCAGATTTTATATGGGGCCGACACCTTC.

The sample holds a few counts of this clonotype. This chain joins TRBV27 and TRBJ2-7; 9 bases are a match to TRBD1. This CDR3 has 15 amino acids. Germline loops: CDR1 MNHEY, CDR2 SMNVEV (reference sequence). V trimming: 6 bases; J trimming: 3 bases; junction bases outside the gene matches: 9. The CDR3 nucleotides read TGTGCCAGCAGCCGGTCCACAGGGGGCTTCTACGAGCAGTACTTC. It encodes CASSRSTGGFYEQYF.

This clonotype was recorded at least ten times. The chain links TRBV3-1 to TRBJ2-7; D tentatively reads TRBD1 or TRBD2 (5 bases each). The CDR3 extends over 13 amino acids. The germline gives CDR1 LGHDT, CDR2 YNNKEL (reference sequence). The V and J ends lost 4 bases and 6 bases respectively, with 13 bases between them. CDR3 nucleotides: TGTGCCAGCAGCCCCCACCTCGGGACCGAGCAGTACTTC. Amino acids: CASSPHLGTEQYF.

Many counts were recorded for this clonotype. The chain combines TRBV6-5 with TRBJ2-7, with TRBD1 matching over 9 bases. In germline, CDR1 is MNHEY, CDR2 SVGAGI. J gave up 2 bases and V 2 bases, and 1 base lay outside the gene matches. The CDR3 runs 14 residues. The CDR3 nucleotides are TGTGCCAGCAGTTACGGGACAGGGACCTACGAGCAGTACTTC. Translating it yields CASSYGTGTYEQYF.

In this sample, this clonotype turned up many times. This sequence joins TRBV6-5 and TRBJ1-5; maybe TRBD1 (5 bases). The CDR3 length is 13 residues. V was cut by 6 bases and J by 5 bases, with 11 bases left in between. CDR1 and CDR2 from the germline V gene are MNHEY and SVGAGI. CDR3 sequence reads: CASSPTVYQPQHF. The CDR3 region has the DNA TGTGCCAGCAGCCCGACAGTCTATCAGCCCCAGCATTTT.

This clonotype was picked up many times. The chain is built from TRBV15 and TRBJ2-7, with D perhaps TRBD1 or TRBD2 (5 bases each). This CDR3 is 14 amino acids long. Deletions cut 1 base from V and 6 bases from J, with 13 bases between. Germline CDR1 is LNHNV and CDR2 is YYDKDF (reference sequence). The CDR3 DNA is TGTGCCACCAGCAGAGTGAGAGGGGTGGGCGAGCAGTACTTC. It specifies CATSRVRGVGEQYF.

This clonotype was detected many times. DNA for the CDR3: TGTGCCGGATCATCTGGGACAGGGAACATTCAGTACTTC. Translating it yields CAGSSGTGNIQYF. This chain uses TRBV19 with TRBJ2-4, with TRBD1 identical over 9 bases. The germline V gene encodes CDR1 LNHDA and CDR2 SQIVND (reference sequence). The CDR3 spans 13 residues. V was pared by 11 bases and J by 7 bases, with 9 bases of the junction left unmatched.

This clonotype was seen more than once but under ten times. The chain recombines TRBV4-1 with TRBJ1-5; 7 bases are shared with TRBD1. CDR1 MGHRA and CDR2 YSYEKL come from the germline V gene. This CDR3 comprises 16 residues. The J segment lost 3 bases and the V segment lost 5 bases, leaving 10 bases of the junction unmatched. The CDR3 DNA reads as TGCGCCAGCAGCTCTATGGAGGGGGCCATCAATCAGCCCCAGCATTTT. Amino acid sequence: CASSSMEGAINQPQHF.

This clonotype was observed many times. This chain uses TRBV7-2 with TRBJ2-7, with 7 bases matching TRBD2. The CDR3 contains 15 residues. Germline loops: CDR1 SGHTA, CDR2 FQGNSA. V gave up 1 base and J gave up 4 bases; unmatched junction bases: 7. CDR3 region: CASSLGLAPGYEQYF. CDR3 in DNA: TGTGCCAGCAGCTTAGGACTAGCTCCCGGTTACGAGCAGTACTTC.

This clonotype was seen at least ten times. The CDR3 spells CASSLMRGSGNQPQHF. In DNA form, the CDR3 reads TGTGCCAGCAGCTTGATGAGGGGTTCGGGGAATCAGCCCCAGCATTTT. The chain couples TRBV5-8 to TRBJ1-5; perhaps TRBD1 as D (5 bases). The germline V gene encodes CDR1 SGHTS and CDR2 YDEGEE. The V gene lost 1 base and the J gene lost 4 bases, with 15 bases spanning the gap. The CDR3 runs 16 residues.